This TCR beta chain was sequenced for a study of T cell responses to AZD1222 COVID-19 vaccine. Study observations and caveats: Scientists sampled the repertoires only once the peak T cell response had passed.

Points on this clone: Its antigen remains unknown.

TCRdb's table, derived via immunoSEQ multiplex PCR, lists solely in-frame clones and lacks some. The table shows about 93,000 clones, with over 85% occurring only once. Trimming left V 8 bases short and J 5 bases short, with 13 bases between. Germline CDR1 and CDR2: MDHEN and SYDVKM. The CDR3 is 13 amino acids. The chain recombines TRBV28 with TRBJ1-5; D is unresolved. The material sequenced was peripheral blood, taken on day 0 of MenACWY control vaccination. The receptor was derived from an adult in good health. CDR3 nucleotides: TGTGCCAGCTGCTTTTCCGTGGATCAGCCCCAGCATTTT. The encoded protein is CASCFSVDQPQHF.